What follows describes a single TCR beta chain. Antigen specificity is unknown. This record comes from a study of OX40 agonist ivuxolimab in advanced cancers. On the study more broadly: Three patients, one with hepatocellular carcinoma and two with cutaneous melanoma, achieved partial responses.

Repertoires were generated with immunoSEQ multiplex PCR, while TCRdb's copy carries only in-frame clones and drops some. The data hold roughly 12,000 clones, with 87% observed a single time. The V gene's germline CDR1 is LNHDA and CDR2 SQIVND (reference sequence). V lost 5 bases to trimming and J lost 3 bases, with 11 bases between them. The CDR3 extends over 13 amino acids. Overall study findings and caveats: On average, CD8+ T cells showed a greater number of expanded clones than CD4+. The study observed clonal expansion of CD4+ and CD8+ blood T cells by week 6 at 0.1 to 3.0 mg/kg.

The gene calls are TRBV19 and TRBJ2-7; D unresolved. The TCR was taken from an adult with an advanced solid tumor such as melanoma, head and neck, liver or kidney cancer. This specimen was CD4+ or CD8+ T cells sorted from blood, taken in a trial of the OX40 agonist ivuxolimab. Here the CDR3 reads CASSRTADYEQYF. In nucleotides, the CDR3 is TGTGCCAGTAGTCGTACAGCAGACTACGAGCAGTACTTC.